In this sample, the clone carrying this T cell receptor (beta chain) turned up once. Its antigen remains unidentified. The data belong to a study of T cell responses to AZD1222 COVID-19 vaccine. Study conclusions and caveats: White British donors predominated, females outnumbered males, and clonal diversity was possibly underestimated. Spike was spanned by vaccine-associated CD4 TCRs, which were dominant at 160-218 and 743-854.

This CDR3 has 16 amino acids. Trimming removed 4 bases from V and 4 bases from J; junction bases left unmatched: 12. Per germline, CDR1 SGHTS and CDR2 YDEGEE. The method was immunoSEQ multiplex PCR; TCRdb's version includes in-frame clones alone and lacks a portion of them. The data hold 150,000 to 200,000 clones, with around nine tenths observed a single time. The sequence was collected from an adult in good health. The V gene is TRBV5-8, the J gene TRBJ1-1; 8 bases are a match to TRBD1. The material sequenced was peripheral blood, taken on day 0 of AZD1222 vaccination. In DNA, the CDR3 is TGTGCCAGCAGCCAATTCACAGGGGGACATTCCACTGAAGCTTTCTTT. It encodes CASSQFTGGHSTEAFF.